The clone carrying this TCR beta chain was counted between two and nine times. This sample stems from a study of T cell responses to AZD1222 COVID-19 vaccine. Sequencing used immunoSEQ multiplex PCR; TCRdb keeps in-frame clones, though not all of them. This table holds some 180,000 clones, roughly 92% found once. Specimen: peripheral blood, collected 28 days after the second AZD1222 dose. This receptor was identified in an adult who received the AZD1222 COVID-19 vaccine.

This CDR3 reads CAWSAKGRDQPQHF. CDR3 sequence (DNA): TGTGCCTGGAGTGCTAAAGGAAGGGACCAGCCCCAGCATTTT. V is TRBV30 and J is TRBJ1-5; a weak D match, TRBD1 (5 bases). Germline V gene sequence: CDR1 GTSNPN, CDR2 SVGIG (reference sequence). The CDR3 consists of 14 residues. V gave up 1 base and J gave up 7 bases, with 14 bases separating them. Full variable domain (rest looked up from reference TRBV30 and TRBJ1-5): SQTIHQWPATLVQPVGSPLSLECTVEGTSNPNLYWYRQAAGRGLQLLFYSVGIGQISSEVPQNLSASRPQDRQFILSSKKLLLSDSGFYLCAWSAKGRDQPQHFGDGTRLSIL.